The 18 T cell receptor beta chains given below trace back to one sample, sequenced in a study of a mutant IDH1 vaccine in newly diagnosed glioma (dated by TCRdb to the early 2020s). Interpreted using the paper, the time point label stands for: week 35, safety follow-up. Each vaccine dose was 300 ug of a 20-mer mutant IDH1 peptide in Montanide, given subcutaneously with topical imiquimod. Receptor amplification or capture employed the immunoSEQ multiplex PCR assay. The clones in this table, taken by TCRdb from immuneACCESS, are in-frame only. Not every clone is retained; where verified, under half of the shortfall comes from an unresolved V gene, and the cause of the rest is unknown. The sample table lists roughly 60,000 clones, roughly four fifths of them with a count of one. The ten most abundant clones make up under 6% of the sample. These TCRs' antigens remain unknown. The sequencing here drew on PBMCs, taken from a glioma patient whose treatment included an IDH1 peptide vaccine. The receptors stem from a man aged 35 to 55 with glioma.

The genes are TRBV30 and TRBJ1-1, with D possibly being TRBD1 (6 bases). The germline V and J ends were trimmed by 7 bases and 0 bases, with 15 bases remaining between them. This CDR3 contains 14 residues. Germline CDR1 reads GTSNPN; CDR2 reads SVGIG (reference sequence). The CDR3, as DNA: TGTGCCTCTACAGGGTCGGCCCTGAACACTGAAGCTTTCTTT. It encodes CASTGSALNTEAFF.

The rearrangement uses TRBV7-3 and TRBJ1-1; D gene uncertain. Trimming cost V 0 bases and J 3 bases, with 11 bases left between them. This CDR3 is built from 15 residues. Germline V gene lookup returns CDR1 SGHTA and CDR2 FQGTGA. The CDR3 region is CASSLTGPGDTEAFF. The CDR3 region has the DNA TGTGCCAGCAGCTTAACGGGCCCTGGGGACACTGAAGCTTTCTTT.

CDR3 sequence: CASVPRGNGNQPQHF. The CDR3 DNA follows: TGTGCCAGCGTCCCCCGGGGGAACGGCAATCAGCCCCAGCATTTT. V is TRBV27 and J is TRBJ1-5; weak D call: TRBD1 (5 bases). Trimming pared 8 bases from V and 2 bases from J, leaving 16 bases between. Germline V gene data show CDR1 as MNHEY and CDR2 as SMNVEV (reference sequence). The CDR3 length is 15 residues.

The genes are TRBV19 and TRBJ2-7, with 8 bases matching TRBD1. Germline V CDR1 and CDR2: LNHDA, SQIVND (reference sequence). The length of the CDR3 is 16 residues. The trim removed 4 bases at V and 0 bases at J, leaving 8 bases unmatched. This chain's CDR3 is CASSTGTGSRSYEQYF. In DNA, the CDR3 is TGTGCCAGTAGTACCGGGACAGGCTCGCGCTCCTACGAGCAGTACTTC.

The genes are TRBV5-4 and TRBJ1-2; possible D gene TRBD1, 6 bases. Germline assignment: CDR1 SGHNT and CDR2 YYREEE (reference sequence). The germline V and J ends were trimmed by 3 bases and 8 bases, with 14 bases remaining between them. The CDR3 runs 13 residues. The CDR3 is CASSSGASGGYTF. As DNA, the CDR3 is TGTGCCAGCAGCTCAGGGGCCAGTGGGGGCTACACCTTC.

This chain uses TRBV13 with TRBJ2-1; 12 bases fit TRBD2. The CDR3 covers 17 residues. Trimming at V came to 5 bases and at J to 8 bases, leaving 13 bases not matched to a gene. Germline CDR1 reads PRHDT; CDR2 reads FYEKMQ (reference sequence). The CDR3 DNA sequence: TGTGCCAGCAGCACCCGGAGGCTAGCGGGGGGGCATGATGAGCAGTTCTTC. Its protein is CASSTRRLAGGHDEQFF.

This clone was detected a few times. This chain links TRBV7-9 with TRBJ2-1; D is uncertain. The CDR3 contains 14 residues. V lost 4 bases, J lost 5 bases, and 12 bases lay in between. Germline V gene data show CDR1 as SEHNR and CDR2 as FQNEAQ (reference sequence). The CDR3 protein is CASSSAQINNEQFF. CDR3 sequence (DNA): TGTGCCAGCAGCTCTGCGCAGATCAACAATGAGCAGTTCTTC.

V usage is TRBV28 and J usage is TRBJ2-1; D is unresolved. Germline V CDR1 and CDR2: MDHEN, SYDVKM. This CDR3 comprises 12 residues. Trimming removed 7 bases at V and 7 bases at J, with 11 bases between. CDR3 nucleotide sequence: TGTGCCAGCAACCCCCTAGGGAATGAGCAGTTCTTC. Amino acids: CASNPLGNEQFF. Together with reference TRBV28 and TRBJ2-1, the CDR3 gives the full variable domain: DVKVTQSSRYLVKRTGEKVFLECVQDMDHENMFWYRQDPGLGLRLIYFSYDVKMKEKGDIPEGYSVSREKKERFSLILESASTNQTSMYLCASNPLGNEQFFGPGTRLTVL.

The chain combines TRBV9 with TRBJ1-2; D perhaps matches TRBD1 (6 bases). Germline CDR1 reads SGDLS; CDR2 reads YYNGEE. The ends were cut back, 2 bases at V and 4 bases at J, with 12 bases in the middle. The CDR3 length is 14 residues. The CDR3 spells CASSVAGAPYGYTF. As DNA, the CDR3 is TGTGCCAGCAGCGTCGCAGGGGCCCCCTATGGCTACACCTTC.

The CDR3, as DNA: TGTGCCAGCAGTTTTGGTAGCGGGAGTTCTGAGACCCAGTACTTC. Its translation is CASSFGSGSSETQYF. This chain links TRBV28 with TRBJ2-5; the match to TRBD2 covers 9 bases. Germline assignment: CDR1 MDHEN and CDR2 SYDVKM. This CDR3 is 15 amino acids long. V gave up 3 bases and J gave up 5 bases; unmatched junction bases: 7.

The rearrangement joins TRBV29-1 to TRBJ2-7, with 7 nucleotides matching TRBD1. J was trimmed by 0 bases and V by 5 bases; bases with no gene match: 7. The germline CDR1 and CDR2 sequences are SQVTM and ANQGSEA. This CDR3 contains 14 residues. The CDR3 sequence: CSVRRGTASYEQYF. CDR3 coding DNA: TGCAGCGTTCGAAGGGGGACAGCCTCCTACGAGCAGTACTTC.

CDR3 nucleotides: TGTGCCAGCAGCGGGGTAGCGGGAGGGAATAGGCAGTTCTTC. It codes for CASSGVAGGNRQFF. The chain recombines TRBV7-2 with TRBJ2-1, with TRBD2 identical over 11 bases. The germline V gene encodes CDR1 SGHTA and CDR2 FQGNSA. The CDR3 has 14 amino acids. Losses at the gene ends were 5 bases for V and 12 bases for J; bases not matched to a gene: 9. Combining the CDR3 with reference TRBV7-2 and TRBJ2-1 gives the whole variable domain GAGVSQSPSNKVTEKGKDVELRCDPISGHTALYWYRQSLGQGLEFLIYFQGNSAPDKSGLPSDRFSAERTGGSVSTLTIQRTQQEDSAVYLCASSGVAGGNRQFFGPGTRLTVL.

The chain employs TRBV7-8 and TRBJ2-1, with D uncertain. Germline V gives CDR1 SGHVS, CDR2 FQNEAQ. The CDR3 consists of 13 residues. V lost 10 bases to trimming and J lost 9 bases, with 19 bases between them. CDR3 bases: TGTGCCACTACGGAGAGCCAGTATGGTGAGCAGTTCTTC. This gives the protein CATTESQYGEQFF. The whole variable domain, remainder taken from reference TRBV7-8 and TRBJ2-1, is GAGVSQSPRYKVAKRGQDVALRCDPISGHVSLFWYQQALGQGPEFLTYFQNEAQLDKSGLPSDRFFAERPEGSVSTLKIQRTQQEDSAVYLCATTESQYGEQFFGPGTRLTVL.

The chain uses TRBV5-6 and TRBJ1-2; 7 bases match TRBD1. The length of the CDR3 is 14 residues. With 0 bases clipped from V and 6 bases from J, the junction kept 5 bases outside the gene matches. Germline V lookup: CDR1 SGHDT, CDR2 YYEEEE. The CDR3 sequence: CASSLGRGSDGYTF. CDR3 nucleotides: TGTGCCAGCAGCTTGGGCAGGGGGTCGGATGGCTACACCTTC.

For this clone: The sample has other DNA sequences that encode this CDR3 too. This sequence joins TRBV7-2 and TRBJ2-7, with no clear D. The germline V and J ends were trimmed by 2 bases and 0 bases, with 5 bases remaining between them. Germline values: CDR1 SGHTA, CDR2 FQGNSA. The CDR3 spans 13 residues. CDR3 nucleotides: TGTGCCAGCAGCTTAAAGAGCTCCTACGAGCAGTACTTC. Protein product: CASSLKSSYEQYF.

The rearrangement uses TRBV28 and TRBJ1-4; weak D call: TRBD1 (6 bases). The CDR3 is made up of 14 amino acids. V was clipped by 2 bases and J by 8 bases, with 12 bases between them. Germline V CDR1 and CDR2: MDHEN, SYDVKM. CDR3: CASSLRGSREKLFF. CDR3 nucleotide sequence: TGTGCCAGCAGTTTAAGGGGGTCTAGAGAAAAACTGTTTTTT.

This chain joins TRBV27 and TRBJ2-3, with D possibly TRBD2 on 6 matching bases. V gave up 6 bases and J gave up 3 bases, with 19 bases separating them. The CDR3 totals 16 residues. CDR1 and CDR2 from the germline V gene are MNHEY and SMNVEV (reference sequence). The CDR3 DNA follows: TGTGCCAGCAGCGATTCTGGGAGGATGAGGACAGATACGCAGTATTTT. This translates into CASSDSGRMRTDTQYF.

The chain links TRBV7-9 to TRBJ1-6; D unclear. The V and J ends lost 0 bases and 8 bases respectively, with 11 bases between them. The CDR3 extends over 15 amino acids. CDR1 SEHNR and CDR2 FQNEAQ come from the germline V gene (reference sequence). Here the CDR3 reads CASSLAPGPDSPLHF. The DNA of the CDR3 is TGTGCCAGCAGCTTAGCCCCCGGACCAGATTCACCCCTCCACTTT.